This TCR beta chain was captured by sequencing in a study of shared clonotypes between healthy human individuals. Findings and caveats of the study: Expectations were that clonotype sharing among donors would be affected by sequencing depth.

With respect to this clone: Its specificity is unknown.

Profiling relied on immunoSEQ multiplex PCR, and the TCRdb table lists in-frame clones only, not all of them. Among approximately 1.5 million clones, 95% to 99% were seen once, and the ten largest hold roughly 0.4%. V was cut by 0 bases and J by 1 base, with 7 bases left in between. There are 14 residues in the CDR3. Per the germline V gene, CDR1 is SGHNT and CDR2 is YYREEE (reference sequence). The sample comprised naive CD4+ T cells sorted from blood. As for subset: CD45RA+ positively selected. V is TRBV5-4 and J is TRBJ1-1; no clear D gene. The clonotype originates from a man aged 25 to 40 in good health. CDR3 DNA: TGTGCCAGCAGCTTGGTCCAGGCGAACACTGAAGCTTTCTTT. Encoded protein: CASSLVQANTEAFF.